One and the same sample provided the 12 T cell receptor beta chains below, sequenced in a study of cytomegalovirus exposure and HLA in healthy donors. Use of 60 Vbeta and 13 Jbeta primers characterized the PCR. The repertoire was sequenced with immunoSEQ multiplex PCR; TCRdb's copy has only in-frame clones and lacks some. The sample yields some 85,000 clones, approximately 88% seen once. The sample taken for sequencing was PBMCs. Receptors were obtained from a woman between 50 and 59 years old in good health and CMV-seronegative.

The chain employs TRBV9 and TRBJ2-5; possibly TRBD1 for D (6 bases). The V end was cut by 8 bases, the J end by 5 bases, with 13 bases between. Germline loops: CDR1 SGDLS, CDR2 YYNGEE. The CDR3 has 12 residues. CDR3 nucleotide sequence: TGTGCCAGTAACTCAGGGGAGGAGACCCAGTACTTC. As protein: CASNSGEETQYF.

This clone was observed a few times. The rearrangement joins TRBV9 to TRBJ2-1; possible D gene TRBD2, 5 bases. This CDR3 contains 16 residues. The germline V gene has CDR1 SGDLS and CDR2 YYNGEE. The V and J ends lost 4 bases and 3 bases respectively, with 17 bases between them. The CDR3 nucleotides read TGTGCCAGCAGCCCCCCAGCAGGAGGAAACTACAATGAGCAGTTCTTC. Protein product: CASSPPAGGNYNEQFF.

In DNA, the CDR3 is TGTGCCAGCAGCATACCCTCAAAGAGTGAAGCTTTCTTT. Translated, it gives CASSIPSKSEAFF. The rearrangement uses TRBV5-4 and TRBJ1-1; D not resolved. V lost 4 bases, J lost 7 bases, and 14 bases lay in between. The V gene's germline CDR1 is SGHNT and CDR2 YYREEE (reference sequence). This CDR3 comprises 13 residues. Full variable domain (remainder filled in from reference TRBV5-4 and TRBJ1-1): ETGVTQSPTHLIKTRGQQVTLRCSSQSGHNTVSWYQQALGQGPQFIFQYYREEENGRGNFPPRFSGLQFPNYSSELNVNALELDDSALYLCASSIPSKSEAFFGQGTRLTVV.

The J gene is TRBJ1-1, the V gene TRBV10-2; unclear D gene. V shed 4 bases and J shed 1 base, with 10 bases lying between them. Per the germline V gene, CDR1 is WSHSY and CDR2 is SAAADI. CDR3 length: 14 residues. This CDR3 reads CASSVGRGNTEAFF. The CDR3 DNA reads as TGCGCCAGCAGTGTAGGTCGGGGGAACACTGAAGCTTTCTTT.

The chain is built from TRBV6-5 and TRBJ2-2, with D tentatively TRBD1 (6 bases). CDR1 is MNHEY, CDR2 SVGAGI, per germline. Trimming left V 6 bases short and J 1 base short, with 12 bases between. The CDR3 extends over 15 amino acids. The CDR3, as DNA: TGTGCCAGCAGGCAACCGGGACAGAACACCGGGGAGCTGTTTTTT. It yields the protein CASRQPGQNTGELFF.

The chain uses TRBV5-1 and TRBJ2-2; perhaps TRBD1 as D (6 bases). This CDR3 region has 19 residues. The germline V gene encodes CDR1 SGHRS and CDR2 YFSETQ. V was pared by 0 bases and J by 3 bases, with 21 bases between. CDR3 nucleotide sequence: TGCGCCAGCAGCTTGGGATCGGACGGCAGGGGAAGGGACACCGGGGAGCTGTTTTTT. It translates to CASSLGSDGRGRDTGELFF.

The chain uses TRBV5-6 and TRBJ2-3; D remains ambiguous. The germline gives CDR1 SGHDT, CDR2 YYEEEE. The V end was cut by 5 bases, the J end by 0 bases, with 13 bases between. CDR3 size: 15 residues. The DNA for the CDR3 is TGTGCCAGCAGTCCCACGGTGATTAGCACAGATACGCAGTATTTT. This gives the protein CASSPTVISTDTQYF.

The chain couples TRBV29-1 to TRBJ1-2, with 7 bases matching TRBD1. The CDR3 runs 12 residues. The V and J ends lost 3 bases and 3 bases, in that order; junction bases with no gene match: 1. Germline values: CDR1 SQVTM, CDR2 ANQGSEA. CDR3 sequence reads: CSVETGHYGYTF. CDR3 in DNA: TGCAGCGTTGAGACAGGGCACTATGGCTACACCTTC.

The rearrangement links TRBV6-4 to TRBJ2-1; 7 nucleotides agree with TRBD1. The junction had 6 bases not matched to a gene; V was cut back by 4 bases and J by 0 bases. CDR1 and CDR2 from the germline V gene are MRHNA and SNTAGT. The CDR3 loop spans 16 amino acids. In nucleotides, the CDR3 is TGTGCCAGCAGTGTAAGCAGGGGGAGCTCCTACAATGAGCAGTTCTTC. This sequence encodes CASSVSRGSSYNEQFF.

The rearrangement uses TRBV7-2 and TRBJ2-3, with 9 bases matching TRBD2. After removal of 5 bases from V and 3 bases from J, the junction contained 9 bases not matched to a gene. The CDR3 contains 16 residues. Germline V lookup: CDR1 SGHTA, CDR2 FQGNSA. In DNA, the CDR3 is TGTGCCAGCAGCACCCAAGCGGGGGGTTTAACAGATACGCAGTATTTT. Amino acid sequence: CASSTQAGGLTDTQYF.

Only one count was recorded for this clone. This chain connects TRBV6-4 to TRBJ2-1, with 12 bases fitting TRBD2. Trimming took 0 bases from V and 5 from J; bases not matched to a gene: 5. This CDR3 contains 17 residues. Per the germline V gene, CDR1 is MRHNA and CDR2 is SNTAGT. Here the CDR3 reads CASSDSLGLAGDNEQFF. The CDR3 DNA follows: TGTGCCAGCAGTGACTCCTTGGGACTAGCGGGTGACAATGAGCAGTTCTTC.

The rearrangement uses TRBV4-1 and TRBJ2-1; 10 bases fit TRBD2. Germline V gives CDR1 MGHRA, CDR2 YSYEKL. After removal of 0 bases from V and 1 base from J, the junction contained 0 bases not matched to a gene. The CDR3 length is 16 residues. The CDR3 here is CASSQDSGGSYNEQFF. The CDR3 nucleotides read TGCGCCAGCAGCCAAGATAGCGGGGGGTCCTACAATGAGCAGTTCTTC.